These T cell receptor beta chains were read from a single sample in a study of Graves' ophthalmopathy and Graves' hyperthyroidism. Using its own MiXCR run on the multiplex PCR reads, TCRdb lists one record per CDR3 protein. The table includes about 550,000 distinct CDR3 sequences, approximately 37% detected once. Sequencing input: peripheral blood or thyroid tissue (not recorded which). Every receptor here comes from an adult man with Graves' hyperthyroidism. The CDR3 runs from the conserved cysteine through the conserved F or W. A D gene is named only where the DNA matches it firmly. Size is omitted from some rows. Given values are once, few, many or a class for expanded clones.

J | size | D | length | V | CDR3 | DNA
TRBJ1-2 | many | TRBD1 | 15 | TRBV5-1 | CASSLNSQGKDGYTF | TGCGCCAGCAGCTTGAACTCACAGGGGAAGGATGGCTACACCTTC
TRBJ2-7 | few | TRBD2 | 16 | TRBV5-8 | CASSTGLAGAFYEQYF | TGTGCCAGCAGCACGGGACTAGCGGGAGCGTTTTACGAGCAGTACTTC
TRBJ2-7 | many | TRBD2 | 14 | TRBV19 | CASSITGLADEQYF | TGTGCCAGTAGTATAACCGGACTAGCCGACGAGCAGTACTTC
TRBJ2-6 | once | . | 17 | TRBV7-2 | CASSPTGAGKGANVLTF | TGTGCCAGCAGCCCCACCGGGGCGGGTAAAGGGGCCAACGTCCTGACTTTC
TRBJ1-1 | many | TRBD1 | 16 | TRBV4-2 | CASSPRTGPVNTEAFF | TGTGCCAGCAGCCCCCGGACAGGGCCTGTGAACACTGAAGCTTTCTTT
TRBJ1-2 | . | . | 14 | TRBV6-5 | CSSIGTVANYGYTF | TGTTCCAGCATCGGGACGGTAGCTAACTATGGCTACACCTTC
TRBJ2-7 | . | . | 17 | TRBV5-6 | CASSLGSGGLRIYEQYF | TGTGCCAGCAGCTTGGGTTCCGGGGGGCTGCGGATCTACGAGCAGTACTTC
TRBJ1-5 | many | . | 15 | TRBV4-2 | CASSQEHREGQPQHF | TGTGCCAGCAGCCAAGAGCACAGGGAGGGACAGCCCCAGCATTTT
TRBJ1-5 | many | TRBD1 | 14 | TRBV9 | CASSEQGINQPQHF | TGTGCCAGCAGCGAACAGGGGATTAATCAGCCCCAGCATTTT
TRBJ2-6 | . | TRBD1 | 16 | TRBV29-1 | CSVDGQGAPGANVLTF | TGCAGCGTCGACGGACAGGGGGCGCCTGGGGCCAACGTCCTGACTTTC
TRBJ1-2 | . | . | 8 | TRBV6-6 | CASSPTFF | TGTGCCAGCAGTCCCACTTTTTTC
TRBJ2-2 | many | . | 16 | TRBV7-9 | CASSLAGGENTGELFF | TGTGCCAGCAGCTTAGCGGGAGGCGAGAACACCGGGGAGCTGTTTTTT
TRBJ2-5 | many | . | 14 | TRBV20-1 | CSARMLTTLETQYF | TGCAGTGCTAGAATGCTAACCACCTTGGAGACCCAGTACTTC
TRBJ1-2 | . | TRBD1 | 13 | TRBV29-1 | CSVEGGTGNGYTF | TGCAGCGTTGAAGGGGGGACAGGGAATGGCTACACCTTC